The 26 T cell receptor beta chains listed next were all sequenced from one sample in a study of CD8+ T cells in alopecia areata. In each case, RNA was isolated and then reverse transcribed into cDNA as the sequencing template. The assay was immunoSEQ multiplex PCR, and TCRdb's table has in-frame clones only and misses some. The table records 150,000 to 200,000 clones, roughly 50% of them present only once. Treatment meaning: oral pan-JAK inhibitor, 5-10 mg twice daily. Material: CD8+ T cells sorted from blood, obtained at week 24, from a patient treated with tofacitinib. The receptors here all came from a human donor with alopecia areata.

The chain combines TRBV5-1 with TRBJ2-1; D is possibly TRBD2 (6 bases). This CDR3 has 15 residues. V shed 0 bases and J shed 5 bases, with 12 bases lying between them. Germline V CDR1 and CDR2: SGHRS, YFSETQ. The CDR3 nucleotides are TGCGCCAGCAGCTTGGGGGGGACTTCCCACAATGAGCAGTTCTTC. Protein product: CASSLGGTSHNEQFF. Combining the CDR3 with reference TRBV5-1 and TRBJ2-1 gives the whole variable domain KAGVTQTPRYLIKTRGQQVTLSCSPISGHRSVSWYQQTPGQGLQFLFEYFSETQRNKGNFPGRFSGRQFSNSRSEMNVSTLELGDSALYLCASSLGGTSHNEQFFGPGTRLTVL.

This chain joins TRBV5-6 and TRBJ2-2; tentative D call: TRBD1 (6 bases). Germline V gene lookup returns CDR1 SGHDT and CDR2 YYEEEE. V was trimmed by 5 bases and J by 1 base, leaving 18 bases between them. This CDR3 has 17 amino acids. The CDR3 nucleotides are TGTGCCAGCAGTTCCCTACAGGGTCGGGAGAACACCGGGGAGCTGTTTTTT. Amino acids: CASSSLQGRENTGELFF.

This clone appeared a few times. The rearrangement uses TRBV9 and TRBJ1-1; tentative D call: TRBD1 (6 bases). In germline, CDR1 is SGDLS, CDR2 YYNGEE. The CDR3 sequence is 15 residues long. Trimming pared 3 bases from V and 4 bases from J, leaving 16 bases between. This CDR3 is CASSDRPQGSTEAFF. CDR3 nucleotides: TGTGCCAGCAGCGACAGACCCCAGGGGTCCACTGAAGCTTTCTTT.

This chain connects TRBV4-1 to TRBJ2-3, with 7 bases lining up with TRBD2. Germline V gene lookup returns CDR1 MGHRA and CDR2 YSYEKL. This CDR3 spans 15 amino acids. The trim removed 4 bases at V and 0 bases at J, leaving 4 bases unmatched. CDR3 coding DNA: TGCGCCAGCAGCCTGCAGCGGGGTAGCACAGATACGCAGTATTTT. This sequence encodes CASSLQRGSTDTQYF.

This clone appeared a few times. This chain links TRBV27 with TRBJ1-2, with D perhaps matching TRBD1 (6 bases). Germline lookup yields CDR1 MNHEY and CDR2 SMNVEV (reference sequence). Trimming left V 5 bases short and J 4 bases short, with 17 bases between. The CDR3 consists of 15 residues. CDR3 coding DNA: TGTGCCAGCAGTCCGCAGGGACACCTGATCTATGGCTACACCTTC. This codes for CASSPQGHLIYGYTF.

By proportion, this clone is medium-sized (0.01 to 0.1%). The rearrangement links TRBV7-9 to TRBJ2-7; the D is unclear. This CDR3 is 14 amino acids long. CDR1 and CDR2 from the germline V gene are SEHNR and FQNEAQ (reference sequence). V lost 5 bases to trimming and J lost 6 bases, with 17 bases between them. CDR3 nucleotides: TGTGCCAGCAGCCTAGACCCGCCCGCACTCGAGCAGTACTTC. This encodes CASSLDPPALEQYF.

V gene TRBV7-9 combines with J gene TRBJ2-7; 9 bases line up with TRBD1. The germline V gene encodes CDR1 SEHNR and CDR2 FQNEAQ (reference sequence). This CDR3 spans 13 amino acids. The junction had 5 bases not matched to a gene; V was cut back by 5 bases and J by 6 bases. CDR3 sequence: CASSGGTGREQYF. The CDR3 bases are TGTGCCAGCAGCGGCGGGACAGGGCGCGAGCAGTACTTC.

This chain links TRBV13 with TRBJ2-3, with D tentatively TRBD1 or TRBD2 (5 bases each). Germline lookup yields CDR1 PRHDT and CDR2 FYEKMQ (reference sequence). Trimming took 0 bases from V and 2 from J, leaving 9 bases between them. The length of the CDR3 is 15 residues. The CDR3: CASSLGGPNTDTQYF. The CDR3 coding sequence is TGTGCCAGCAGCTTAGGGGGACCTAACACAGATACGCAGTATTTT.

Within the sample, this clone is medium-sized. J is TRBJ2-7 and V is TRBV2; D gene ambiguous. The CDR3 runs 13 residues. CDR1 is SNHLY and CDR2 is FYNNEI in the germline V gene. V was cut by 8 bases and J by 6 bases, with 17 bases left in between. As DNA, the CDR3 is TGTGCCAGCCACCGGCGGACCTTTACCGAGCAGTACTTC. The encoded protein is CASHRRTFTEQYF.

This clone was counted once. The chain couples TRBV25-1 to TRBJ1-5; weak D call: TRBD1 (5 bases). The V gene lost 4 bases and the J gene lost 6 bases, with 10 bases spanning the gap. Germline loops: CDR1 MGHDK, CDR2 SYGVNS. The CDR3 covers 13 residues. The CDR3 DNA reads as TGTGCCAGCAGTGCGGGGGAGGCTCAGCCCCAGCATTTT. It translates to CASSAGEAQPQHF.

This clone was seen a few times. The rearrangement joins TRBV12-5 to TRBJ1-5; 7 bases are shared with TRBD1. The CDR3 contains 18 residues. Germline CDR1 reads LGHNT; CDR2 reads FRNRAP. With 5 bases clipped from V and 5 bases from J, the junction kept 18 bases outside the gene matches. CDR3: CASGPGLVGGPGYQPQHF. CDR3 DNA: TGTGCTAGTGGTCCCGGGCTGGTAGGGGGCCCAGGTTATCAGCCCCAGCATTTT.

V and J are TRBV7-8 and TRBJ2-3; the D call may be TRBD1 or TRBD2 (6 bases each). The CDR3 is made up of 16 amino acids. CDR1 is SGHVS and CDR2 is FQNEAQ in the germline V gene. V shed 5 bases and J shed 6 bases, with 21 bases lying between them. The CDR3 here is CASSPWGRDTPDTQYF. CDR3 DNA sequence: TGTGCCAGCAGCCCCTGGGGGCGGGACACCCCGGATACGCAGTATTTT.

In this sample, this clone turned up once. This chain connects TRBV6-5 to TRBJ2-2; D may be TRBD2 (5 bases). V lost 2 bases to trimming and J lost 3 bases, with 10 bases between them. The CDR3 extends over 15 amino acids. Germline values: CDR1 MNHEY, CDR2 SVGAGI. CDR3: CASSYEGGHTGELFF. The CDR3 bases are TGTGCCAGCAGTTACGAGGGCGGACACACCGGGGAGCTGTTTTTT.

J is TRBJ2-3 and V is TRBV23-1; 9 bases fit TRBD1. TRBV23-1 is annotated as an ORF whose role is uncertain. CDR3 length: 18 residues. V was clipped by 0 bases and J by 2 bases; unmatched bases: 9. CDR3 sequence reads: CASSQSVSGTGPTDTQYF. The CDR3 DNA reads as TGCGCCAGCAGTCAATCTGTGTCCGGGACAGGGCCCACAGATACGCAGTATTTT.

The chain uses TRBV11-3 and TRBJ2-1; D remains unclear. Germline values: CDR1 SGHNT, CDR2 YENEEA. The CDR3 is 10 amino acids. V gave up 0 bases and J gave up 9 bases, with 0 bases separating them. This CDR3 reads CASSLDEQFF. The CDR3 coding sequence is TGTGCCAGCAGCTTAGATGAGCAGTTCTTC.

This chain uses TRBV13 with TRBJ2-3, with 7 bases fitting TRBD1. From germline, CDR1 is PRHDT and CDR2 FYEKMQ (reference sequence). V gave up 4 bases and J gave up 0 bases; unmatched junction bases: 7. This CDR3 comprises 16 residues. The CDR3, as DNA: TGTGCCAGCAGCTCACGGACAGGACCTAGCACAGATACGCAGTATTTT. It yields the protein CASSSRTGPSTDTQYF.

This clone was picked up one time. This chain joins TRBV27 and TRBJ2-5; TRBD1 matches 7 bases. This CDR3 is built from 15 residues. Germline V gives CDR1 MNHEY, CDR2 SMNVEV (reference sequence). Germline trimming cut 5 bases from V and 2 bases from J; bases unmatched to any gene: 8. The CDR3 spells CASSSDRAPQETQYF. DNA of the CDR3: TGTGCCAGCAGTAGCGACAGGGCCCCGCAAGAGACCCAGTACTTC.

This clone was counted only a few times. V is TRBV29-1 and J is TRBJ1-2; D possibly corresponds to TRBD1 (5 bases). The CDR3 totals 16 residues. V lost 3 bases and J lost 1, with 18 bases in between. CDR1 is SQVTM, CDR2 ANQGSEA, per germline. CDR3 bases: TGCAGCGTTGAGTGGGCAGTCGGGGGAATTAACTATGGCTACACCTTC. Protein: CSVEWAVGGINYGYTF.

The chain combines TRBV6-5 with TRBJ2-5; D uncertain. V gave up 0 bases and J gave up 10 bases, with 6 bases separating them. This CDR3 is 11 amino acids long. Germline CDR1 MNHEY, CDR2 SVGAGI. The CDR3 sequence: CASSYSADQYF. The CDR3 nucleotides read TGTGCCAGCAGTTACTCCGCAGACCAGTACTTC.

V is TRBV29-1 and J is TRBJ2-7, with D perhaps being TRBD1 or TRBD2 (5 bases each). Trimming stripped 3 bases from V and 0 bases from J, with 9 bases between. Germline V gene data show CDR1 as SQVTM and CDR2 as ANQGSEA. The CDR3 has 13 amino acids. The CDR3 loop reads CSVELGVSYEQYF. The CDR3 region has the DNA TGCAGCGTTGAGCTGGGGGTCTCCTACGAGCAGTACTTC.

The genes are TRBV10-1 and TRBJ2-7; D is ambiguous. Germline V lookup: CDR1 WNHNN, CDR2 SYGVQD (reference sequence). This CDR3 comprises 12 residues. Trimming stripped 2 bases from V and 4 bases from J, with 6 bases between. The CDR3 loop reads CASSEGYYEQYF. In DNA, the CDR3 is TGCGCCAGCAGTGAGGGATATTACGAGCAGTACTTC.

This clone was counted between two and nine times. The J gene is TRBJ2-7, the V gene TRBV29-1; D is perhaps TRBD1 or TRBD2 (5 bases each). This CDR3 comprises 14 residues. V lost 4 bases and J lost 2, with 15 bases in between. Germline-derived CDR1 and CDR2 are SQVTM and ANQGSEA. CDR3 region: CSVGRMGVAYEQYF. CDR3 sequence (DNA): TGCAGCGTTGGGCGGATGGGGGTGGCCTACGAGCAGTACTTC.

This clone has a handful of counts. The V call is TRBV13, the J call TRBJ1-2; 7 bases align to TRBD1. This CDR3 has 13 residues. Germline V gene data show CDR1 as PRHDT and CDR2 as FYEKMQ (reference sequence). After removal of 5 bases from V and 3 bases from J, the junction contained 3 bases not matched to a gene. The CDR3 spells CASSMQGDYGYTF. In DNA, the CDR3 is TGTGCCAGCAGCATGCAGGGGGACTATGGCTACACCTTC. Complete variable domain (other parts from reference TRBV13 and TRBJ1-2): AAGVIQSPRHLIKEKRETATLKCYPIPRHDTVYWYQQGPGQDPQFLISFYEKMQSDKGSIPDRFSAQQFSDYHSELNMSSLELGDSALYFCASSMQGDYGYTFGSGTRLTVV.

The V gene is TRBV5-6, the J gene TRBJ2-2; possibly TRBD2 for D (6 bases). The germline V gene has CDR1 SGHDT and CDR2 YYEEEE. The CDR3 length is 17 residues. V lost 4 bases, J lost 6 bases, and 22 bases lay in between. The CDR3 DNA reads as TGTGCCAGCAGCCCACGGGACTCCAAAAGGATGTCCGGGGAGCTGTTTTTT. It codes for CASSPRDSKRMSGELFF.

The V and J genes are TRBV7-8 and TRBJ2-6; tentatively, D is TRBD2 (6 bases). Germline CDR1 SGHVS, CDR2 FQNEAQ. This CDR3 comprises 18 residues. The V and J ends lost 1 base and 0 bases respectively, with 13 bases between them. CDR3: CASSLDRESDSGANVLTF. CDR3 sequence (DNA): TGTGCCAGCAGCTTAGACCGGGAGAGCGACTCTGGGGCCAACGTCCTGACTTTC.

The chain links TRBV19 to TRBJ1-5, with D unresolved. Trimming cost V 7 bases and J 2 bases, with 6 bases left between them. This CDR3 comprises 12 residues. From germline, CDR1 is LNHDA and CDR2 SQIVND (reference sequence). CDR3 amino acids: CASNMGNQPQHF. Here the CDR3 DNA reads TGTGCCAGTAATATGGGCAATCAGCCCCAGCATTTT.